The 26 T cell receptor beta chains reported below all come from one sample, sequenced in a study of lymphopenia after photon versus proton radiotherapy. Clones were read by immunoSEQ multiplex PCR, and TCRdb kept only the in-frame ones, dropping some. The sample yields about 28,000 clones, roughly four fifths seen once. The source was peripheral blood, collected from a patient treated with photon-based radiotherapy. All receptors come from a man aged 50 to 59 with gastric cancer.

The V call is TRBV10-3, the J call TRBJ2-7; a possible D gene is TRBD2 (6 bases). CDR3 length: 16 amino acids. The germline V gene has CDR1 ENHRY and CDR2 SYGVKD. Trimming left V 0 bases short and J 3 bases short, with 15 bases between. DNA for the CDR3: TGTGCCATCAGTGAGTCGATGGGGGGAGGTATCTACGAGCAGTACTTC. It translates to CAISESMGGGIYEQYF.

This clone was detected a few times. The chain couples TRBV7-2 to TRBJ2-5; D ambiguous. This CDR3 has 11 residues. Looked up from germline, CDR1 is SGHTA and CDR2 is FQGNSA. Trimming pared 5 bases from V and 2 bases from J, leaving 3 bases between. CDR3 region: CASSPQETQYF. Here the CDR3 DNA reads TGTGCCAGCAGCCCGCAAGAGACCCAGTACTTC. The whole variable domain, filled in from reference TRBV7-2 and TRBJ2-5, reads GAGVSQSPSNKVTEKGKDVELRCDPISGHTALYWYRQSLGQGLEFLIYFQGNSAPDKSGLPSDRFSAERTGGSVSTLTIQRTQQEDSAVYLCASSPQETQYFGPGTRLLVL.

This clone was detected only a few times. The V and J genes are TRBV6-5 and TRBJ1-3; D remains ambiguous. The CDR3 runs to 13 residues. Trimming cost V 4 bases and J 6 bases, with 10 bases left between them. Germline CDR1 MNHEY, CDR2 SVGAGI. The CDR3, as DNA: TGTGCCAGCAGTTCCGGACTTGAAAACACCATATATTTT. Residues: CASSSGLENTIYF.

A single count supports this clone. The V call is TRBV5-1, the J call TRBJ2-1; TRBD2 agrees at 12 bases. Germline loops: CDR1 SGHRS, CDR2 YFSETQ. This CDR3 has 13 residues. The V gene end was trimmed by 8 bases and the J gene end by 8 bases; junction bases not matched to a gene: 5. The CDR3 DNA reads TGCGCCAGTTCGACTAGCGGGGGTTATGAGCAGTTCTTC. Translating gives CASSTSGGYEQFF.

This clone was seen a handful of times. A read error may produce the germline difference seen at one junction end. The genes are TRBV11-2 and TRBJ1-2, with D tentatively TRBD1 (5 bases). The CDR3 has 11 residues. Germline V CDR1 and CDR2: SGHAT, FQNNGV. In DNA form, the CDR3 reads TGTGCCAGCAGCTTCGAGGTAGACACAGGATTC. Protein product: CASSFEVDTGF.

This clone was counted only a few times. The rearrangement uses TRBV15 and TRBJ2-2; 8 positions match TRBD2. Unmatched junction bases numbered 16, after V lost 4 bases and J lost 3 bases. The CDR3 sequence is 19 residues long. Germline loops: CDR1 LNHNV, CDR2 YYDKDF (reference sequence). The CDR3, as DNA: TGTGCCACCAGCACTTCCCAAAAATTTCTAGCGGGCGACACCGGGGAGCTGTTTTTT. It encodes CATSTSQKFLAGDTGELFF. Combining the CDR3 with reference TRBV15 and TRBJ2-2 gives the whole variable domain DAMVIQNPRYQVTQFGKPVTLSCSQTLNHNVMYWYQQKSSQAPKLLFHYYDKDFNNEADTPDNFQSRRPNTSFCFLDIRSPGLGDTAMYLCATSTSQKFLAGDTGELFFGEGSRLTVL.

The V gene is TRBV5-6, the J gene TRBJ2-3, with TRBD2 matching over 12 bases. This CDR3 has 16 residues. V lost 1 base to trimming and J lost 2 bases; unmatched junction nucleotides: 2. The V gene's germline CDR1 is SGHDT and CDR2 YYEEEE. The CDR3 is CASSLLAGGLTDTQYF. CDR3 sequence (DNA): TGTGCCAGCAGCTTGCTAGCGGGGGGGCTCACAGATACGCAGTATTTT.

This clone showed up just once. The chain joins TRBV6-1 to TRBJ2-3, with 7 positions matching TRBD1. J was trimmed by 3 bases and V by 1 base; bases with no gene match: 4. CDR1 is MNHNS, CDR2 SASEGT, per germline. The CDR3 is made up of 15 amino acids. DNA for the CDR3: TGTGCCAGCAGTGAAGACAGGGGTGGGACAGATACGCAGTATTTT. It encodes CASSEDRGGTDTQYF.

The chain recombines TRBV6-1 with TRBJ2-5; D is unresolved. The CDR3 totals 13 residues. The V end was cut by 3 bases, the J end by 6 bases, with 11 bases between. Germline values: CDR1 MNHNS, CDR2 SASEGT. The CDR3 reads CASSEESPKTQYF. The CDR3 nucleotides are TGTGCCAGCAGTGAGGAGTCTCCTAAGACCCAGTACTTC.

The chain carries TRBV10-1 and TRBJ2-3, with 10 bases matching TRBD1. Trimming removed 6 bases from V and 4 bases from J; junction bases left unmatched: 7. CDR1 and CDR2 from the germline V gene are WNHNN and SYGVQD (reference sequence). The CDR3 covers 15 residues. The CDR3 sequence: CASSGTGDFPDTQYF. DNA of the CDR3: TGCGCCAGCAGCGGGACAGGGGATTTTCCAGATACGCAGTATTTT.

The chain is built from TRBV11-2 and TRBJ2-7; a weak D match, TRBD2 (7 bases). The CDR3 consists of 15 residues. The germline V and J ends were trimmed by 5 bases and 6 bases, with 20 bases remaining between them. CDR1 and CDR2 (germline): SGHAT, FQNNGV. Here the CDR3 DNA reads TGTGCCAGCAGCCCGGGGGGCGGGGATTTGGGCGAGCAGTACTTC. It codes for CASSPGGGDLGEQYF.

The rearrangement links TRBV6-9 to TRBJ1-4; D gene ambiguous. The ends were cut back, 2 bases at V and 8 bases at J, with 6 bases in the middle. CDR3 length equals 12 residues. The germline CDR1 and CDR2 sequences are MNHGY and SVAAGI. The CDR3 bases are TGTGCCAGCAGTTATGTAGAAGAAAAACTGTTTTTT. It specifies CASSYVEEKLFF.

The V call is TRBV5-1, the J call TRBJ2-1; possible D gene TRBD2, 5 bases. The germline V gene has CDR1 SGHRS and CDR2 YFSETQ. This CDR3 has 15 residues. Trimming took off 0 bases at V and 7 bases at J, with 14 bases between the two ends. The CDR3 DNA is TGCGCCAGCAGCTTGGAACCGGGGTTGGGGAATGAGCAGTTCTTC. It codes for CASSLEPGLGNEQFF.

The chain has TRBV11-3 and TRBJ2-5, with D possibly TRBD2 on 6 matching bases. Germline values: CDR1 SGHNT, CDR2 YENEEA. V was clipped by 5 bases and J by 2 bases, with 9 bases between them. This CDR3 is 13 amino acids long. The CDR3, as DNA: TGTGCCAGCAGCCGGGGGTCACAAGAGACCCAGTACTTC. Translating gives CASSRGSQETQYF.

The rearrangement links TRBV11-2 to TRBJ2-7; TRBD2 matches 7 bases. Germline trimming cut 1 base from V and 5 bases from J; bases unmatched to any gene: 5. The CDR3 sequence is 14 residues long. CDR1 is SGHAT and CDR2 is FQNNGV in the germline V gene. In DNA, the CDR3 is TGTGCCAGCAGCTTAGTTATCCTAGCGGACGAGCAGTACTTC. It is translated as CASSLVILADEQYF.

The chain couples TRBV9 to TRBJ2-3, with 9 positions matching TRBD1. CDR3 length: 16 residues. Germline values: CDR1 SGDLS, CDR2 YYNGEE. The ends lost 3 bases at V and 1 base at J; junction bases unmatched: 6. CDR3 sequence reads: CASSGGQGEGTDTQYF. CDR3 bases: TGTGCCAGCAGCGGGGGACAGGGTGAGGGCACAGATACGCAGTATTTT.

The chain links TRBV11-3 to TRBJ2-3; no clear D. The CDR3 totals 14 residues. The ends were cut back, 2 bases at V and 2 bases at J, with 8 bases in the middle. The V gene's germline CDR1 is SGHNT and CDR2 YENEEA. CDR3 DNA sequence: TGTGCCAGCAGCTTATTGTCAGACACAGATACGCAGTATTTT. Translation gives CASSLLSDTDTQYF.

V is TRBV5-1 and J is TRBJ1-1; weak D call: TRBD1 (5 bases). Germline V lookup: CDR1 SGHRS, CDR2 YFSETQ. The length of the CDR3 is 15 residues. V was pared by 1 base and J by 1 base, with 11 bases between. CDR3 in DNA: TGCGCCAGCAGCTTGACCGGGACGGGGAACACTGAAGCTTTCTTT. Residues: CASSLTGTGNTEAFF.

This chain links TRBV4-3 with TRBJ2-1; D gene ambiguous. The germline gives CDR1 LGHNA, CDR2 YSLEER. V lost 0 bases and J 4 bases, leaving 7 bases between the germline ends. The CDR3 contains 14 residues. The DNA for the CDR3 is TGCGCCAGCAGCCAAGATCTTGGATACAATGAGCAGTTCTTC. Protein sequence: CASSQDLGYNEQFF.

V gene TRBV5-1 combines with J gene TRBJ1-1, with D maybe TRBD1 (5 bases). The CDR3 length is 15 residues. CDR1 is SGHRS, CDR2 YFSETQ, per germline. The V gene lost 3 bases and the J gene lost 4 bases, with 16 bases spanning the gap. The CDR3 DNA reads as TGCGCCAGCAGCTGGGGACCTAGGGATGCCACTGAAGCTTTCTTT. Its protein is CASSWGPRDATEAFF.

The chain uses TRBV19 and TRBJ1-3, with unresolved D. Trimming took 2 bases from V and 4 from J, leaving 6 bases between them. The V gene's germline CDR1 is LNHDA and CDR2 SQIVND (reference sequence). The CDR3 contains 13 residues. Written as DNA, the CDR3 is TGTGCCAGTAGTATAACCCAAGGAAACACCATATATTTT. This translates into CASSITQGNTIYF.

The chain employs TRBV2 and TRBJ2-2; 7 bases map to TRBD1. V gave up 1 base and J gave up 5 bases; unmatched junction bases: 1. In germline, CDR1 is SNHLY, CDR2 FYNNEI. This CDR3 is built from 14 residues. CDR3 sequence: CASSEGQGTGELFF. CDR3 DNA sequence: TGTGCCAGCAGTGAAGGACAGGGAACCGGGGAGCTGTTTTTT. Supplemented by reference TRBV2 and TRBJ2-2, the full variable domain reads EPEVTQTPSHQVTQMGQEVILRCVPISNHLYFYWYRQILGQKVEFLVSFYNNEISEKSEIFDDQFSVERPDGSNFTLKIRSTKLEDSAMYFCASSEGQGTGELFFGEGSRLTVL.

The chain has TRBV6-1 and TRBJ1-2; maybe TRBD1 (5 bases). Germline V gene lookup returns CDR1 MNHNS and CDR2 SASEGT. Trimming stripped 3 bases from V and 5 bases from J, with 13 bases between. The CDR3 sequence is 14 residues long. Here the CDR3 reads CASSDFGQGYGYTF. Written as DNA, the CDR3 is TGTGCCAGCAGTGATTTTGGGCAGGGTTATGGCTACACCTTC.

CDR3 nucleotides: TGTGCCAGCAGACTTAACAGGGTCGGCGAGCAGTACGTC. This gives the protein CASRLNRVGEQYV. The chain is built from TRBV5-6 and TRBJ2-7; the D gene is possibly TRBD1 (6 bases). CDR3 length: 13 residues. The germline gives CDR1 SGHDT, CDR2 YYEEEE. V dropped 5 bases and J dropped 6 bases, with 15 bases sitting between them.

The CDR3 protein is CASSLRAPGQGTNEQFF. The CDR3 DNA follows: TGTGCCAGCAGCCTGCGTGCTCCGGGACAGGGGACCAATGAGCAGTTCTTC. The genes are TRBV7-8 and TRBJ2-1, with TRBD1 matching over 10 bases. Looked up from germline, CDR1 is SGHVS and CDR2 is FQNEAQ. The CDR3 is 17 amino acids. Trimming cost V 5 bases and J 6 bases; bases outside gene matches: 13. The full variable domain, in which reference TRBV7-8 and TRBJ2-1 provide the parts outside the CDR3, is GAGVSQSPRYKVAKRGQDVALRCDPISGHVSLFWYQQALGQGPEFLTYFQNEAQLDKSGLPSDRFFAERPEGSVSTLKIQRTQQEDSAVYLCASSLRAPGQGTNEQFFGPGTRLTVL.

CDR3 protein: CASSATGTATNEKLFF. CDR3 nucleotides: TGTGCCAGCAGCGCGACCGGGACGGCAACTAATGAAAAACTGTTTTTT. V gene TRBV5-6 combines with J gene TRBJ1-4; D is perhaps TRBD1 (5 bases). The germline V gene has CDR1 SGHDT and CDR2 YYEEEE. This CDR3 has 16 residues. V lost 4 bases to trimming and J lost 0 bases, with 13 bases between them.